The source of this T cell receptor beta chain is a study of identical twins. This clonotype occurred a few times. MiXCR was run by TCRdb on the 5' RACE reads, yielding one entry per CDR3 protein. Here the sample spans about 570,000 distinct CDR3 sequences, just under 10% being singletons. CDR3 length: 16 amino acids. V trimming: 0 bases; J trimming: 4 bases; junction bases outside the gene matches: 8. CDR1 and CDR2 from the germline V gene are LGHNA and YSLEER. The same sample was also studied in work on yellow fever vaccine responses in identical twins.

The clonotype originates from a woman aged 18-30 years in good health. The sample consisted of PBMCs. The chain employs TRBV4-3 and TRBJ2-7; the match to TRBD2 covers 8 bases. This chain's CDR3 is CASSQDHSGGEYEQYF. CDR3 nucleotides: TGCGCCAGCAGCCAAGACCACTCGGGGGGGGAGTACGAGCAGTACTTC.